The rows below give T cell receptor beta chains drawn from one sample of a study of blood T cell repertoires in COVID-19. Profiled with immunoSEQ multiplex PCR; TCRdb holds only in-frame clones, not every one. Of approximately 210,000 clones in the sample, 65% to 85% are singletons; the top ten hold about 4%. Input material: PBMCs or T cells enriched from blood (not recorded which). The receptors were sampled from a young man with acute COVID-19. Both conserved end residues are part of each CDR3. The D gene is left open where the match is weak. Only part of the rows carry a size: once, few, many, or a class if the clone is expanded.

>TRBJ2-3|NA|TRBV5-1|NA
TGCGCCAGCAGCTTGTACAACACAGATACGCAGTATTTT
CASSLYNTDTQYF
>TRBJ1-2|NA|TRBV6-5|NA
TGTGCCAGCAGCCACCTCGACAGGACCTATGGCTACACCTTC
CASSHLDRTYGYTF
>TRBJ2-5|NA|TRBV28|TRBD2
TGTGCCAGCAGCCGCGGGACTAGCGGTCAAGAGACCCAGTACTTC
CASSRGTSGQETQYF
>TRBJ2-7|NA|TRBV20-1|NA
TGCAGTGCTAGTCCAGGGGTCAACGAGCAGTACTTC
CSASPGVNEQYF
>TRBJ1-1|NA|TRBV28|TRBD1
TGTGCCAGCAGTCGAAGACAGGGAGGCACTGAAGCTTTCTTT
CASSRRQGGTEAFF
>TRBJ2-1|NA|TRBV18|NA
TGTGCCAGTAAAAGCGGCCTGGACAATGAGCAGTTCTTC
CASKSGLDNEQFF
>TRBJ2-1|NA|TRBV18|TRBD2
TGTGCCAGCTCACCGGGACTAGCGGGGGGTCGATCCTACAATGAGCAGTTCTTC
CASSPGLAGGRSYNEQFF
>TRBJ2-1|NA|TRBV29-1|NA
TGCAGCGTCGGCCATGGGGGGATGGGTAATGAGCAGTTCTTC
CSVGHGGMGNEQFF
>TRBJ2-7|NA|TRBV29-1|TRBD1
TGCAGCGTTGAAGGTCTGGGACAGCCCCCCGGGGAGCAGTACTTC
CSVEGLGQPPGEQYF
>TRBJ1-2|NA|TRBV27|TRBD1
TGTGCCAGCAGTCCGGGGACAGCTTCCGGCTACACCTTC
CASSPGTASGYTF
>TRBJ2-5|few|TRBV6-4|NA
TGTGCCAGCAGCAAAAACCAGGGGAGTCGAGAGACCCAGTACTTC
CASSKNQGSRETQYF
>TRBJ2-5|NA|TRBV5-1|TRBD1
TGCGCCAGCAGCTTTTTAAGACAGGGAGAGACCCAGTACTTC
CASSFLRQGETQYF
>TRBJ2-1|NA|TRBV7-3|TRBD2
TGTGCCAGCAGCCGTAGCGGGGGGGCTGGCTACAATGAGCAGTTCTTC
CASSRSGGAGYNEQFF
>TRBJ1-4|NA|TRBV28|NA
TGTGCCAGCAGTCCCCAGGGAGGCGGTGAAAAACTGTTTTTT
CASSPQGGGEKLFF
>TRBJ1-1|NA|TRBV2|NA
TGTGCCAGTTTCGGGGATGGCACTGAAGCTTTCTTT
CASFGDGTEAFF
>TRBJ2-5|NA|TRBV11-2|TRBD2
TGTGCCAGCAGCACACTAGCGGGGGGGATGGAGACCCAGTACTTC
CASSTLAGGMETQYF
>TRBJ1-1|NA|TRBV19|TRBD1
TGTGCCAGTACAAGAAGGGGGACAGGGGCCTTTGAAGCTTTCTTT
CASTRRGTGAFEAFF
>TRBJ1-2|NA|TRBV6-5|NA
TGTGCCAGCAGGAAAATCCAGGGTACCTCCTATGGCTACACCTTC
CASRKIQGTSYGYTF
>TRBJ2-5|NA|TRBV5-4|NA
TGTGCCAGCAGCTTGTCTCGACGGGGGACAGAGACCCAGTACTTC
CASSLSRRGTETQYF
>TRBJ2-7|NA|TRBV7-9|NA
TGTGCCAGCAGCTTAACCTCTAGCGAGCAGTACTTC
CASSLTSSEQYF
>TRBJ2-1|NA|TRBV7-6|NA
TGTGCCAGCAGCTTAGGGGGGGGCACAGATGAGCAGTTCTTC
CASSLGGGTDEQFF
>TRBJ2-5|NA|TRBV2|NA
TGTGCCAGCAGTGGACTAGGAAGGGGAGGGGGGGAGACCCAGTACTTC
CASSGLGRGGGETQYF
>TRBJ2-3|NA|TRBV5-6|NA
TGTGCCAGCAGAGGAGTTTTTAGCACAGATACGCAGTATTTT
CASRGVFSTDTQYF
>TRBJ1-2|NA|TRBV25-1|NA
TGTGCCAGCAGGCAGCGTGAAGCCTATGGCTACACCTTC
CASRQREAYGYTF
>TRBJ1-2|NA|TRBV21-1|NA
TGTGCCAGCAGCAAAGCGCCGCAAAGCCCCAGACTACCGGGACAGGGATTTGGCTACACCTTC
CASSKAPQSPRLPGQGFGYTF
>TRBJ1-2|NA|TRBV25-1|TRBD1
TGTGCCAGCAGCGGAAGCCCCGGACAGGTCGTTAACTATGGCTACACCTTC
CASSGSPGQVVNYGYTF
>TRBJ1-1|NA|TRBV6-1|TRBD1
TGTGCCAGCAGTGAACCGCGGACAGGGCGGGGGACTGAAGCTTTCTTT
CASSEPRTGRGTEAFF
>TRBJ1-2|NA|TRBV5-4|TRBD1
TGTGCCAGCAGCTTGGCAGGGGGCGTTGGCTACACCTTC
CASSLAGGVGYTF
>TRBJ1-1|once|TRBV7-7|TRBD1
TGTGCCAGCAGACCCCTCGGCCCAGGGGGGAACACTGAAGCTTTCTTT
CASRPLGPGGNTEAFF
>TRBJ1-2|few|TRBV2|NA
TGTGCCAACAACAGGGTGAACTATGGCTACACCTTC
CANNRVNYGYTF
>TRBJ1-1|NA|TRBV2|NA
TGTGCCAGTCGGGTGAACACTGAAGCTTTCTTT
CASRVNTEAFF
>TRBJ1-2|NA|TRBV5-1|TRBD1
TGCGCCAGCAGCCCGTTGACCACGCGGGACAGGGGCTATGGCTACACCTTC
CASSPLTTRDRGYGYTF
>TRBJ2-2|NA|TRBV20-1|NA
TGCAGTGCTAGTGCCCCCCGGAACACCGGGGAGCTGTTTTTT
CSASAPRNTGELFF
>TRBJ2-5|NA|TRBV2|NA
TGTGCCAGCAATATCAGGGTCCAAGAGACCCAGTACTTC
CASNIRVQETQYF
>TRBJ1-2|NA|TRBV5-1|TRBD1
TGCGCCAGCAGAGGACAGGGGGACTATGGCTACACCTTC
CASRGQGDYGYTF
>TRBJ2-7|NA|TRBV4-1|NA
TGCGCCAGCAGCCAAATTTCTGGGGGCCAGTACGAGCAGTACTTC
CASSQISGGQYEQYF
>TRBJ1-4|NA|TRBV5-1|TRBD1
TGCGCCAGCAGCCCTACCCCGACAGGGGCTGAAAAACTGTTTTTT
CASSPTPTGAEKLFF
>TRBJ1-1|NA|TRBV27|TRBD1
TGTGCCAGCAGTTTACCAGGGGGTGCGGACACTGAAGCTTTCTTT
CASSLPGGADTEAFF
>TRBJ2-7|NA|TRBV5-4|TRBD1
TGTGCCAGCAGCCCTGGAGTCCGGACAGGGAATTACGAGCAGTACTTC
CASSPGVRTGNYEQYF
>TRBJ2-3|NA|TRBV5-4|TRBD2
TGTGCCAGCACCGGGGCGGGGGGGCTTGGTGGAACAGATACGCAGTATTTT
CASTGAGGLGGTDTQYF
>TRBJ2-3|once|TRBV12-1|NA
TGTGCCAGCAGCTTTGCGCGCAACCGGGGGGGCTTGGGTACAGATACGCAGTATTTT
CASSFARNRGGLGTDTQYF
>TRBJ1-1|NA|TRBV30|NA
TGTGCCTGGAGTTTTAGACAGGCTGAAGCTTTCTTT
CAWSFRQAEAFF
>TRBJ1-5|NA|TRBV5-1|NA
TGCGCCAGCAGCTTTAGAGGAAATAGCAATCAGCCCCAGCATTTT
CASSFRGNSNQPQHF
>TRBJ1-1|NA|TRBV6-5|TRBD1
TGTGCCAGCAGGGAGACAGGGCTGAACACTGAAGCTTTCTTT
CASRETGLNTEAFF
>TRBJ1-1|few|TRBV11-2|NA
TGTGCCAGCAGCCTCGGTATTCCCCCCACCTTCTTT
CASSLGIPPTFF
>TRBJ1-2|NA|TRBV5-4|NA
TGTGCCAGCAGCTTGGCGGCGGGGTCGGGCGGCTACACCTTC
CASSLAAGSGGYTF
>TRBJ2-3|NA|TRBV7-2|NA
TGTGCCAGCAGCCCGTTTGTGGGGGGGGCAGGGGATACGCAGTATTTT
CASSPFVGGAGDTQYF
>TRBJ2-2|NA|TRBV19|NA
TGTGCCAGTAGTATGACTAGTGGGGTTTACACCGGGGAGCTGTTTTTT
CASSMTSGVYTGELFF
>TRBJ1-6|NA|TRBV18|NA
TGTGCCAGCTCACCCTCGGGGGGCAATAATTCACCCCTCCACTTT
CASSPSGGNNSPLHF
>TRBJ2-1|once|TRBV5-4|TRBD2
TGTGCCAGCAGGGGTTCCGGACTAGCTAGTTACAATGAGCAGTTCTTC
CASRGSGLASYNEQFF
>TRBJ1-2|NA|TRBV4-1|NA
TGCGCCAGCAGCCAAGAAGGAGGGGCAGAAGGCTACACCTTC
CASSQEGGAEGYTF
>TRBJ2-3|NA|TRBV7-2|NA
TGTGCCAGCACCTCGTGGGCGCGGGGAGATACGCAGTATTTT
CASTSWARGDTQYF
>TRBJ2-3|once|TRBV7-3|TRBD2
TGTGCCAGCAGCCCTGGACTAGCGGGGTCGGATACGCAGTATTTT
CASSPGLAGSDTQYF
>TRBJ1-1|NA|TRBV2|TRBD1
TGTGCCAGCAGTCGGGACAGCGGTTCCGGCACTGAAGCTTTCTTT
CASSRDSGSGTEAFF
>TRBJ1-4|once|TRBV19|NA
TGTGCCAGTACATCGGGGGATGCAACTAATGAAAAACTGTTTTTT
CASTSGDATNEKLFF
>TRBJ2-2|once|TRBV7-3|NA
TGTGCCAGCCAAGACTTGAACACCGGGGAGCTGTTTTTT
CASQDLNTGELFF
>TRBJ1-5|few|TRBV27|NA
TGTGCCACTAGATTGGGCAATCAGCCCCAGCATTTT
CATRLGNQPQHF